These 3 T cell receptor beta chains share one sample of origin, sequenced in a study of Ad26.COV2.S vaccination and SARS-CoV-2 variants. Noted treatment: around 19 received Ad26.COV2.S at low or high dose, single or two shots; five or six received placebo; per-sample allocation not given. Day 63 after the first injection of vaccine or placebo was the sampling time. TCRdb keeps only in-frame clones here, not all; method: immunoSEQ multiplex PCR. This table has 330,000 or so clones, roughly nine tenths appearing once. The sequenced sample was peripheral blood, obtained in a trial of Ad26.COV2.S vaccine versus placebo. The receptors originated from a person between 18 and 59 years old who received the Ad26.COV2.S COVID-19 vaccine or a placebo.

This chain uses TRBV6-2 or TRBV6-3 with TRBJ2-3; D is perhaps TRBD2 (6 bases). V lost 4 bases, J lost 0 bases, and 29 bases lay in between. The CDR3 is made up of 21 amino acids. Germline V gene data show CDR1 as MNHEY and CDR2 as SVGEGT. In nucleotides, the CDR3 is TGTGCCAGCAGTTCCCGCCTTATAACCACCAGGGACTCCTATAGCACAGATACGCAGTATTTT. As protein: CASSSRLITTRDSYSTDTQYF.

This sequence joins TRBV27 and TRBJ2-7; 8 nucleotides line up with TRBD1. The CDR3 length is 13 residues. CDR1 is MNHEY and CDR2 is SMNVEV in the germline V gene (reference sequence). The trim removed 8 bases at V and 5 bases at J, leaving 8 bases unmatched. The CDR3 nucleotides read TGTGCCAGCTGTACCAGGGGGCGAAACGAGCAGTACGTC. This encodes CASCTRGRNEQYV.

This chain links TRBV27 with TRBJ1-5; D is undetermined. Germline CDR1 and CDR2: MNHEY and SMNVEV (reference sequence). The V end lost 4 bases, the J end lost 4 bases, and 11 bases lay between the germline ends. The CDR3 runs to 14 residues. The CDR3 DNA reads TGTGCCAGCAGTTATAAACTTACAAATCAGCCCCAGCATTTT. Translated, it gives CASSYKLTNQPQHF.